The 21 T cell receptor beta chains below come from one sample, sequenced in a study of blood T cell repertoires in COVID-19. Only in-frame clones appear in the TCRdb table, and some are missing; sequencing was by immunoSEQ multiplex PCR. The top ten clones hold 3% to 4% of a sample with 150,000 to 200,000 clones, approximately 89% of them seen once. Sample: peripheral blood. Receptor source: a man in his 70s with acute or convalescent COVID-19.

The chain uses TRBV6-5 and TRBJ1-6; D remains unclear. Germline V gene data show CDR1 as MNHEY and CDR2 as SVGAGI. This CDR3 is built from 11 residues. Trimming pared 6 bases from V and 5 bases from J, leaving 2 bases between. This chain's CDR3 is CASSDNSPLHF. CDR3 DNA sequence: TGTGCCAGCAGCGATAATTCACCCCTCCACTTT.

The chain is built from TRBV27 and TRBJ1-2, with TRBD1 identical over 7 bases. The J segment lost 0 bases and the V segment lost 5 bases, leaving 21 bases of the junction unmatched. The V gene's germline CDR1 is MNHEY and CDR2 SMNVEV (reference sequence). The CDR3 runs 20 residues. The CDR3 DNA follows: TGTGCCAGCAGTCCCTTACTAGGGGGACAGTTGAGGGAGGCTAACTATGGCTACACCTTC. This sequence encodes CASSPLLGGQLREANYGYTF.

The chain employs TRBV5-6 and TRBJ1-5; tentative D call: TRBD1 (5 bases). V gave up 4 bases and J gave up 9 bases, with 17 bases separating them. The germline gives CDR1 SGHDT, CDR2 YYEEEE. The CDR3 is 14 residues long. DNA for the CDR3: TGTGCCAGCAGCCCGCGGGGGATTTCTCGGCCCCAGCATTTT. It is translated as CASSPRGISRPQHF.

This clone was counted only a few times. This chain uses TRBV27 with TRBJ1-2, with TRBD1 matching 9 bases. Trimming at V came to 2 bases and at J to 6 bases, leaving 7 bases not matched to a gene. Germline values: CDR1 MNHEY, CDR2 SMNVEV (reference sequence). This CDR3 spans 15 amino acids. CDR3 bases: TGTGCCAGCAGTTTAGCGCCCACAGGGGGCCATGGCTACACCTTC. Protein sequence: CASSLAPTGGHGYTF.

Details on this clone: Other DNA variants within this sample encode the same CDR3. This sequence joins TRBV2 and TRBJ1-5, with D possibly being TRBD1 (6 bases). Germline V gives CDR1 SNHLY, CDR2 FYNNEI. Trimming removed 6 bases at V and 1 base at J, with 10 bases between. CDR3 length equals 14 residues. The CDR3 DNA is TGTGCCAGCAGCCAACAGGGCAGCAATCAGCCCCAGCATTTT. This codes for CASSQQGSNQPQHF. The whole variable domain, remainder taken from reference TRBV2 and TRBJ1-5, is EPEVTQTPSHQVTQMGQEVILRCVPISNHLYFYWYRQILGQKVEFLVSFYNNEISEKSEIFDDQFSVERPDGSNFTLKIRSTKLEDSAMYFCASSQQGSNQPQHFGDGTRLSIL.

V and J are TRBV28 and TRBJ2-3; D is possibly TRBD1 (5 bases). CDR1 is MDHEN, CDR2 SYDVKM, per germline. This CDR3 contains 17 residues. V lost 5 bases, J lost 1 base, and 19 bases lay in between. DNA for the CDR3: TGTGCCAGCAGTGGTTGGACACCCGATGCTGGCACAGATACGCAGTATTTT. It translates to CASSGWTPDAGTDTQYF.

The V and J genes are TRBV29-1 and TRBJ1-4, with D perhaps TRBD1 (6 bases). The CDR3 spans 13 residues. Germline values: CDR1 SQVTM, CDR2 ANQGSEA. The V and J ends lost 4 bases and 6 bases respectively, with 12 bases between them. The CDR3 nucleotides are TGCAGCGTTGGGCTGGACAGCGATGAAAAACTGTTTTTT. This codes for CSVGLDSDEKLFF.

The sample holds a few counts of this clone. J is TRBJ1-1 and V is TRBV6-2 or TRBV6-3; weak D call: TRBD1 (6 bases). V was trimmed by 2 bases and J by 0 bases, leaving 10 bases between them. CDR1 MNHEY and CDR2 SVGEGT come from the germline V gene. This CDR3 has 15 residues. CDR3 sequence (DNA): TGTGCCAGCAGTTACGCGGGGGCCATGAACACTGAAGCTTTCTTT. Translated: CASSYAGAMNTEAFF.

This CDR3 is CASSLQAGASYNEQFF. The DNA for the CDR3 is TGCGCCAGCAGCTTGCAAGCGGGAGCCTCCTACAATGAGCAGTTCTTC. The chain employs TRBV5-1 and TRBJ2-1; 8 bases match TRBD2. This CDR3 has 16 amino acids. Germline V lookup: CDR1 SGHRS, CDR2 YFSETQ. J gave up 0 bases and V 1 base, and 3 bases lay outside the gene matches.

The V gene is TRBV12-5, the J gene TRBJ1-5, with 8 bases matching TRBD1. From germline, CDR1 is LGHNT and CDR2 FRNRAP. The junction had 4 bases not matched to a gene; V was cut back by 6 bases and J by 6 bases. This CDR3 comprises 13 residues. The CDR3 DNA is TGTGCTAGTGGGCCCGACAGGGGTCAGCCCCAGCATTTT. Translation: CASGPDRGQPQHF.

The chain has TRBV27 and TRBJ1-1; D is undetermined. Germline assignment: CDR1 MNHEY and CDR2 SMNVEV (reference sequence). The germline V and J ends were trimmed by 3 bases and 6 bases, with 11 bases remaining between them. The CDR3 is 13 residues long. The CDR3 sequence is CASSLGGLAEAFF. The CDR3 bases are TGTGCCAGCAGTTTGGGAGGGTTGGCTGAAGCTTTCTTT.

This clone was recorded only once. Other DNA sequences from this sample encode an identical CDR3 as well. V gene TRBV5-1 combines with J gene TRBJ2-7; 13 nucleotides match TRBD2. This CDR3 has 16 amino acids. J was trimmed by 0 bases and V by 7 bases; bases with no gene match: 7. Per the germline V gene, CDR1 is SGHRS and CDR2 is YFSETQ. The CDR3 is CASARTSGGGSYEQYF. The CDR3 DNA is TGCGCCAGCGCAAGGACTAGCGGGGGAGGCTCCTACGAGCAGTACTTC.

The V call is TRBV5-1, the J call TRBJ1-2; TRBD1 is a possible D gene (5 bases). Germline V gene sequence: CDR1 SGHRS, CDR2 YFSETQ. The CDR3 spans 14 residues. The germline V and J ends were trimmed by 5 bases and 5 bases, with 16 bases remaining between them. The CDR3 region has the DNA TGCGCCAGCAGGCTTGCCGGAGGGGCGTATGGCTACACCTTC. This encodes CASRLAGGAYGYTF. Using reference TRBV5-1 and TRBJ1-2 for the parts outside the CDR3, the full variable domain is KAGVTQTPRYLIKTRGQQVTLSCSPISGHRSVSWYQQTPGQGLQFLFEYFSETQRNKGNFPGRFSGRQFSNSRSEMNVSTLELGDSALYLCASRLAGGAYGYTFGSGTRLTVV.

V usage is TRBV19 and J usage is TRBJ1-1, with 9 bases fitting TRBD1. Germline assignment: CDR1 LNHDA and CDR2 SQIVND (reference sequence). The V and J ends lost 4 bases and 4 bases, in that order; junction bases with no gene match: 10. The CDR3 is 16 amino acids. This chain's CDR3 is CASSTGQGRVRTEAFF. The CDR3 DNA reads TGTGCCAGTAGTACGGGACAGGGAAGGGTCCGCACTGAAGCTTTCTTT.

J is TRBJ2-3 and V is TRBV7-3; 12 nucleotides line up with TRBD2. Germline-derived CDR1 and CDR2 are SGHTA and FQGTGA. With 2 bases clipped from V and 5 bases from J, the junction kept 5 bases outside the gene matches. The CDR3 contains 16 residues. CDR3 in DNA: TGTGCCAGCAGCTTAGGACTAGCGGGAAGGGGAGATACGCAGTATTTT. Translated, it gives CASSLGLAGRGDTQYF.

V usage is TRBV6-5 and J usage is TRBJ1-4, with 8 nucleotides matching TRBD1. The CDR3 spans 15 residues. Germline V gives CDR1 MNHEY, CDR2 SVGAGI. With 6 bases clipped from V and 8 bases from J, the junction kept 11 bases outside the gene matches. In DNA, the CDR3 is TGTGCCAGCAGCCGCCGGGACAGGCTAGGAGAAAAACTGTTTTTT. Residues: CASSRRDRLGEKLFF.

The chain uses TRBV19 and TRBJ1-5, with 7 nucleotides matching TRBD1. V was clipped by 6 bases and J by 6 bases; unmatched bases: 8. This CDR3 contains 14 residues. Germline-derived CDR1 and CDR2 are LNHDA and SQIVND (reference sequence). The CDR3 DNA reads as TGTGCCAGTAGCAGAAGGGGGCTGGGTCAGCCCCAGCATTTT. Protein product: CASSRRGLGQPQHF.

This chain connects TRBV27 to TRBJ2-7; 7 bases line up with TRBD2. Germline CDR1 MNHEY, CDR2 SMNVEV (reference sequence). The ends lost 3 bases at V and 2 bases at J; junction bases unmatched: 19. This CDR3 is 19 amino acids long. In nucleotides, the CDR3 is TGTGCCAGCAGTTTCTCTTCCTCTCGTTGGCGGGAGACACCCTACGAGCAGTACTTC. It codes for CASSFSSSRWRETPYEQYF.

A few counts support this clone. The chain links TRBV27 to TRBJ1-2; TRBD1 might be the D (5 bases). The CDR3 covers 16 residues. In germline, CDR1 is MNHEY, CDR2 SMNVEV (reference sequence). Trimming stripped 5 bases from V and 2 bases from J, with 18 bases between. CDR3 loop: CASSPPPGAANYGYTF. The CDR3 coding sequence is TGTGCCAGCAGTCCCCCCCCTGGGGCCGCGAACTATGGCTACACCTTC.

This chain links TRBV11-3 with TRBJ2-1; weak D call: TRBD2 (6 bases). The CDR3 loop spans 16 amino acids. Germline CDR1 is SGHNT and CDR2 is YENEEA. V was shortened by 5 bases and J by 0 bases, with 14 bases between the two germline ends. DNA for the CDR3: TGTGCCAGCAGCATAAGGGACGGGAGCTCCTACAATGAGCAGTTCTTC. Its translation is CASSIRDGSSYNEQFF.

The sample holds one count of this clone. The V and J genes are TRBV7-2 and TRBJ2-1, with TRBD2 matching 12 bases. The J segment lost 7 bases and the V segment lost 3 bases, leaving 10 bases of the junction unmatched. Per germline, CDR1 SGHTA and CDR2 FQGNSA. The CDR3 sequence is 17 residues long. CDR3 in amino acids: CASSFRTTSGGLNEQFF. DNA for the CDR3: TGTGCCAGCAGCTTCCGAACGACTAGCGGGGGATTAAATGAGCAGTTCTTC.